The 30 T cell receptor beta chains reported below all come from one sample, sequenced in a study of OX40 agonist ivuxolimab in advanced cancers. The data were produced by immunoSEQ multiplex PCR, yet TCRdb's version contains in-frame clones alone and is incomplete. The data contain 55,000 to 65,000 clones, about 86% of them singletons. This specimen consisted of CD4+ or CD8+ T cells sorted from blood, obtained in a trial of the OX40 agonist ivuxolimab. Receptor source: an adult with an advanced solid tumor such as melanoma, head and neck, liver or kidney cancer.

This chain uses TRBV7-2 with TRBJ1-5, with a weak D call TRBD1 (6 bases). The germline V gene has CDR1 SGHTA and CDR2 FQGNSA. The CDR3 consists of 13 residues. The V and J ends lost 5 bases and 4 bases respectively, with 9 bases between them. CDR3 nucleotide sequence: TGTGCCAGCAGCCATCAGGGGAATCAGCCCCAGCATTTT. Amino acids: CASSHQGNQPQHF.

The genes are TRBV11-2 and TRBJ2-3, with D perhaps TRBD1 or TRBD2 (6 bases each). The CDR3 is 15 residues long. Trimming pared 6 bases from V and 6 bases from J, leaving 19 bases between. Per germline, CDR1 SGHAT and CDR2 FQNNGV. Written as DNA, the CDR3 is TGTGCCAGCAGAGGGATTAGGAGGGGGTTGGATACGCAGTATTTT. It yields the protein CASRGIRRGLDTQYF.

This clone showed up just a few times. This chain joins TRBV7-9 and TRBJ1-1; possible D gene TRBD1, 5 bases. V was clipped by 5 bases and J by 1 base, with 11 bases between them. Looked up from germline, CDR1 is SEHNR and CDR2 is FQNEAQ (reference sequence). The CDR3 sequence is 14 residues long. The CDR3 spells CASSGRAGNTEAFF. CDR3 bases: TGTGCCAGCAGCGGCAGGGCGGGGAACACTGAAGCTTTCTTT.

The chain recombines TRBV11-2 with TRBJ2-1; D gene ambiguous. Germline V gene lookup returns CDR1 SGHAT and CDR2 FQNNGV. The CDR3 covers 11 residues. The V and J ends lost 2 bases and 9 bases respectively, with 5 bases between them. The CDR3 sequence: CASSLLIEQFF. CDR3 coding DNA: TGTGCCAGCAGCTTATTGATTGAGCAGTTCTTC.

The CDR3 reads CASSVGLWGQNSPLHF. For the CDR3, the DNA is TGTGCCAGCAGCGTAGGATTGTGGGGACAGAATTCACCCCTCCACTTT. This chain links TRBV9 with TRBJ1-6; 7 bases are shared with TRBD1. Germline V gives CDR1 SGDLS, CDR2 YYNGEE. The ends lost 0 bases at V and 7 bases at J; junction bases unmatched: 7. The CDR3 has 16 residues.

The rearrangement uses TRBV25-1 and TRBJ2-5, with D possibly matching TRBD1 (6 bases). This CDR3 is 15 amino acids long. Germline V gives CDR1 MGHDK, CDR2 SYGVNS. V lost 2 bases and J 1 base, leaving 11 bases between the germline ends. For the CDR3, the DNA is TGTGCCAGCAGTGAAGGGGGCGTACTCCAAGAGACCCAGTACTTC. This encodes CASSEGGVLQETQYF.

The chain employs TRBV7-9 and TRBJ1-5; D unresolved. The CDR3 is made up of 14 amino acids. The V gene's germline CDR1 is SEHNR and CDR2 FQNEAQ (reference sequence). Trimming cost V 3 bases and J 1 base, with 7 bases left between them. The CDR3 DNA sequence: TGTGCCAGCAGCTTCGCAGAAAGCAATCAGCCCCAGCATTTT. Protein: CASSFAESNQPQHF.

The V and J genes are TRBV18 and TRBJ1-4, with TRBD1 matching over 9 bases. Looked up from germline, CDR1 is KGHSH and CDR2 is LQKENI. This CDR3 contains 15 residues. With V trimmed by 3 bases and J by 4 bases, 3 bases remained unmatched. The CDR3 loop reads CASSPLGQGNEKLFF. In nucleotides, the CDR3 is TGTGCCAGCTCACCGTTGGGACAGGGTAATGAAAAACTGTTTTTT.

The chain joins TRBV7-8 to TRBJ2-7, with a possible D match to TRBD2 (5 bases). Germline CDR1 is SGHVS and CDR2 is FQNEAQ. V was trimmed by 1 base and J by 3 bases, leaving 10 bases between them. This CDR3 has 14 residues. CDR3 sequence: CASSLVEGVYEQYF. Written as DNA, the CDR3 is TGTGCCAGCAGCTTAGTAGAGGGCGTCTACGAGCAGTACTTC.

About this clone itself: This sample includes further DNA sequences coding for the same CDR3. The V call is TRBV5-1, the J call TRBJ2-3; 9 bases match TRBD2. This CDR3 has 16 residues. CDR1 is SGHRS and CDR2 is YFSETQ in the germline V gene. After removal of 2 bases from V and 0 bases from J, the junction contained 4 bases not matched to a gene. Here the CDR3 reads CASSFSGGASTDTQYF. The CDR3, as DNA: TGCGCCAGCAGCTTTAGCGGGGGCGCAAGCACAGATACGCAGTATTTT.

The V gene is TRBV5-1, the J gene TRBJ2-7; 9 bases align to TRBD1. CDR1 and CDR2 (germline): SGHRS, YFSETQ. The CDR3 runs 14 residues. The J segment lost 3 bases and the V segment lost 0 bases, leaving 1 base of the junction unmatched. CDR3 sequence reads: CASSLGTGVYEQYF. CDR3 nucleotide sequence: TGCGCCAGCAGCTTGGGGACAGGGGTCTACGAGCAGTACTTC. The whole variable domain, remainder taken from reference TRBV5-1 and TRBJ2-7, is KAGVTQTPRYLIKTRGQQVTLSCSPISGHRSVSWYQQTPGQGLQFLFEYFSETQRNKGNFPGRFSGRQFSNSRSEMNVSTLELGDSALYLCASSLGTGVYEQYFGPGTRLTVT.

The V call is TRBV6-5, the J call TRBJ1-4, with TRBD1 matching 7 bases. Germline lookup yields CDR1 MNHEY and CDR2 SVGAGI. The CDR3 is 15 amino acids. V lost 0 bases, J lost 4 bases, and 2 bases stayed unmatched. The CDR3 sequence is CASSYSRQGNEKLFF. DNA of the CDR3: TGTGCCAGCAGTTACTCTCGACAGGGTAATGAAAAACTGTTTTTT.

The chain has TRBV4-2 and TRBJ1-1; D remains unclear. The V and J ends lost 0 bases and 2 bases respectively, with 13 bases between them. This CDR3 is 16 amino acids long. The germline V gene encodes CDR1 LGHNA and CDR2 YNFKEQ. The CDR3 loop is CASSQDYPSPNTEAFF. The CDR3 DNA follows: TGTGCCAGCAGCCAAGATTACCCTTCCCCAAACACTGAAGCTTTCTTT.

The chain is built from TRBV18 and TRBJ1-2; D is perhaps TRBD1 (5 bases). V lost 5 bases and J 5 bases, leaving 15 bases between the germline ends. The V gene's germline CDR1 is KGHSH and CDR2 LQKENI. The CDR3 sequence is 14 residues long. For the CDR3, the DNA is TGTGCCAGCTCATTTGGCTCAGGGCCTTATGGCTACACCTTC. Protein: CASSFGSGPYGYTF.

This chain links TRBV7-9 with TRBJ2-1; possibly TRBD2 for D (6 bases). V lost 6 bases and J lost 8, with 11 bases in between. Germline-derived CDR1 and CDR2 are SEHNR and FQNEAQ (reference sequence). The CDR3 runs to 12 residues. The CDR3 is CASSPREDEQFF. Written as DNA, the CDR3 is TGTGCCAGCAGTCCCAGGGAGGATGAGCAGTTCTTC.

The gene calls are TRBV7-9 and TRBJ1-4; 9 bases agree with TRBD1. V lost 5 bases to trimming and J lost 7 bases; unmatched junction nucleotides: 8. Germline V lookup: CDR1 SEHNR, CDR2 FQNEAQ (reference sequence). This CDR3 region has 15 residues. As DNA, the CDR3 is TGTGCCAGCAGCCCCCGGGACAGGGCCGGTGAAAAACTGTTTTTT. Its protein product is CASSPRDRAGEKLFF.

This sequence joins TRBV30 and TRBJ1-4; no clear D. The length of the CDR3 is 16 residues. Trimming pared 1 base from V and 5 bases from J, leaving 17 bases between. Germline assignment: CDR1 GTSNPN and CDR2 SVGIG (reference sequence). The CDR3 region has the DNA TGTGCCTGGAGTGCCTCGCGAACTTTCGAGAATGAAAAACTGTTTTTT. It codes for CAWSASRTFENEKLFF.

The chain recombines TRBV14 with TRBJ2-1; D is unclear. V lost 0 bases and J lost 12, with 12 bases in between. This CDR3 has 13 amino acids. CDR1 is SGHDN, CDR2 FVKESK, per germline. This chain's CDR3 is CASSQESRYRQFF. DNA for the CDR3: TGTGCCAGCAGCCAAGAGTCGCGGTATAGGCAGTTCTTC.

This clone was counted a few times. The V and J genes are TRBV30 and TRBJ1-5; weak D call: TRBD1 (5 bases). CDR3 size: 13 residues. V lost 1 base and J lost 3, with 7 bases in between. The V gene's germline CDR1 is GTSNPN and CDR2 SVGIG (reference sequence). CDR3 DNA sequence: TGTGCCTGGAGTGAGGGGATCAATCAGCCCCAGCATTTT. The encoded protein is CAWSEGINQPQHF. The full variable domain, completed using reference TRBV30 and TRBJ1-5, is SQTIHQWPATLVQPVGSPLSLECTVEGTSNPNLYWYRQAAGRGLQLLFYSVGIGQISSEVPQNLSASRPQDRQFILSSKKLLLSDSGFYLCAWSEGINQPQHFGDGTRLSIL.

This chain links TRBV15 with TRBJ2-1; unclear D gene. V was shortened by 2 bases and J by 8 bases, with 19 bases between the two germline ends. The CDR3 extends over 16 amino acids. The germline gives CDR1 LNHNV, CDR2 YYDKDF (reference sequence). CDR3 DNA sequence: TGTGCCACCAGCAGAACGACCTGGATAAGAACGTATGAGCAGTTCTTC. Translation gives CATSRTTWIRTYEQFF.

V gene TRBV7-2 combines with J gene TRBJ1-1; no reliable D call. Trimming removed 0 bases at V and 1 base at J, with 9 bases between. The CDR3 consists of 15 residues. Germline V CDR1 and CDR2: SGHTA, FQGNSA. The CDR3 DNA is TGTGCCAGCAGCTTAGCGCCAGGTGGGAACACTGAAGCTTTCTTT. It translates to CASSLAPGGNTEAFF.

CDR3 loop: CASSYLAGGGYEQYF. CDR3 nucleotides: TGTGCCAGCAGTTACTTGGCAGGGGGCGGATACGAGCAGTACTTC. V gene TRBV6-5 combines with J gene TRBJ2-7; TRBD1 agrees at 8 bases. With V trimmed by 1 base and J by 4 bases, 6 bases remained unmatched. This CDR3 contains 15 residues. Germline lookup yields CDR1 MNHEY and CDR2 SVGAGI.

The chain uses TRBV7-7 and TRBJ2-2; D remains unclear. CDR1 is SSHAT and CDR2 is FNYEAQ in the germline V gene (reference sequence). Deletions cut 5 bases from V and 5 bases from J, with 9 bases between. CDR3 size: 13 residues. CDR3 coding DNA: TGTGCCAGCAGCGCATCGACGACCGGGGAGCTGTTTTTT. This encodes CASSASTTGELFF.

The count of this clone is one. The genes are TRBV6-6 and TRBJ1-5, with unresolved D. The CDR3 has 15 amino acids. Trimming pared 4 bases from V and 4 bases from J, leaving 14 bases between. CDR1 is MNHNY, CDR2 SVGAGI, per germline (reference sequence). For the CDR3, the DNA is TGTGCCAGCAGTTCCTCCTCGGGGAGGAATCAGCCCCAGCATTTT. Amino acids: CASSSSSGRNQPQHF.

This sequence joins TRBV9 and TRBJ2-3; D is perhaps TRBD2 (5 bases). Germline assignment: CDR1 SGDLS and CDR2 YYNGEE. CDR3 length: 15 amino acids. Trimming removed 4 bases from V and 3 bases from J, with 15 bases in between. The DNA of the CDR3 is TGTGCCAGCAGCCCCGGGGTCCTGATAACAGATACGCAGTATTTT. Its protein product is CASSPGVLITDTQYF.

This clone was recorded once. This rearrangement joins TRBV6-5 to TRBJ1-3; 9 bases are a match to TRBD1. V gave up 8 bases and J gave up 6 bases; unmatched junction bases: 8. The CDR3 contains 14 residues. Germline V gives CDR1 MNHEY, CDR2 SVGAGI. The CDR3 region has the DNA TGTGCCAGCTGTCACAGACAGGGGGAAAACACCATATATTTT. This encodes CASCHRQGENTIYF.

The V call is TRBV20-1, the J call TRBJ1-2; perhaps TRBD1 as D (5 bases). V was shortened by 3 bases and J by 8 bases, with 7 bases between the two germline ends. Germline-derived CDR1 and CDR2 are DFQATT and SNEGSKA (reference sequence). This CDR3 has 10 amino acids. CDR3 region: CSASSGGYTF. The DNA of the CDR3 is TGCAGTGCTAGCTCAGGGGGCTACACCTTC.

CDR3 residues: CASSLVVSGNEQFF. CDR3 nucleotides: TGCGCCAGCAGCTTGGTCGTTAGCGGCAATGAGCAGTTCTTC. The rearrangement uses TRBV5-1 and TRBJ2-1, with D possibly TRBD2 on 6 matching bases. Trimming pared 0 bases from V and 6 bases from J, leaving 10 bases between. This CDR3 has 14 amino acids. Germline V gene sequence: CDR1 SGHRS, CDR2 YFSETQ.

V and J are TRBV19 and TRBJ2-7; possibly TRBD2 for D (5 bases). The CDR3 consists of 14 residues. The germline CDR1 and CDR2 sequences are LNHDA and SQIVND (reference sequence). The V end lost 6 bases, the J end lost 7 bases, and 19 bases lay between the germline ends. DNA of the CDR3: TGTGCCAGTAGCCTCGGCTATACATCGGGGGAGCAGTACTTC. It codes for CASSLGYTSGEQYF.

The V call is TRBV6-1, the J call TRBJ1-2, with TRBD1 matching 7 bases. The CDR3 totals 13 residues. The trim removed 5 bases at V and 6 bases at J, leaving 6 bases unmatched. CDR1 and CDR2 from the germline V gene are MNHNS and SASEGT. The CDR3 sequence is CASSQTGYDGYTF. For the CDR3, the DNA is TGTGCCAGCAGTCAGACAGGGTACGATGGCTACACCTTC.